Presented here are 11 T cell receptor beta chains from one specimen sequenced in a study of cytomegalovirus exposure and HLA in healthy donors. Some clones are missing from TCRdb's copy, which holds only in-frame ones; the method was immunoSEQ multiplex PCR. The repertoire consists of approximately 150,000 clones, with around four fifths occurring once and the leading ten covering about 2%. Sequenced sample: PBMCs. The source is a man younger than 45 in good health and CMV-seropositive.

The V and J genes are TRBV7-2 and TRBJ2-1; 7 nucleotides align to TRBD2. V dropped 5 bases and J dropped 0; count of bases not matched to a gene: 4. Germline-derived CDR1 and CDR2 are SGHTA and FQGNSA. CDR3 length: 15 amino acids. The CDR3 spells CASSPAGSSYNEQFF. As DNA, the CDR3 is TGTGCCAGCAGCCCAGCGGGAAGCTCCTACAATGAGCAGTTCTTC. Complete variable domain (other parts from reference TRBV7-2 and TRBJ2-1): GAGVSQSPSNKVTEKGKDVELRCDPISGHTALYWYRQSLGQGLEFLIYFQGNSAPDKSGLPSDRFSAERTGGSVSTLTIQRTQQEDSAVYLCASSPAGSSYNEQFFGPGTRLTVL.

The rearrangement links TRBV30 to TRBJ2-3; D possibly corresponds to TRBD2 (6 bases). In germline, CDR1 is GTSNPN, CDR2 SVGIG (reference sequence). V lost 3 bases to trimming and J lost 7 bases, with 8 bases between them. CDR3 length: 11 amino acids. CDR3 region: CAWSRGYTQYF. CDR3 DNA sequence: TGTGCCTGGAGCCGGGGGTATACGCAGTATTTT.

CDR3 residues: CASSQGEREADTQYF. The CDR3 nucleotides read TGCGCCAGCAGCCAGGGGGAGCGGGAGGCAGATACGCAGTATTTT. The chain uses TRBV4-1 and TRBJ2-3, with 9 bases aligning to TRBD2. The J segment lost 4 bases and the V segment lost 3 bases, leaving 5 bases of the junction unmatched. Germline CDR1 and CDR2: MGHRA and YSYEKL. CDR3 length: 15 residues.

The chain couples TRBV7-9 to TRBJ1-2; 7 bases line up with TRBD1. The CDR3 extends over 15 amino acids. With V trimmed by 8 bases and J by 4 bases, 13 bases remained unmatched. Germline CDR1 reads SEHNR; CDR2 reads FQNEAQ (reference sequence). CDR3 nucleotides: TGTGCCAGCGCAGGAACAGGGGTTGCAGTCTATGGCTACACCTTC. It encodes CASAGTGVAVYGYTF.

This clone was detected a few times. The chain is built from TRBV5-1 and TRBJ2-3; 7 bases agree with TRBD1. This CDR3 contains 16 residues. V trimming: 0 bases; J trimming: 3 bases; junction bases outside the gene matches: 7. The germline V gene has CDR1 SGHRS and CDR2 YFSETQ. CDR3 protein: CASSLEGGWETDTQYF. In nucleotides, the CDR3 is TGCGCCAGCAGCTTGGAAGGGGGCTGGGAAACAGATACGCAGTATTTT.

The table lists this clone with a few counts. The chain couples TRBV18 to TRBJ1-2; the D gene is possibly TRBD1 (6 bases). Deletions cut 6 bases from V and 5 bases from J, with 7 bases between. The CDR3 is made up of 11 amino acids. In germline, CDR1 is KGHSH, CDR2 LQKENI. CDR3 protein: CASSTGYGYTF. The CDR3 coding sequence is TGTGCCAGCTCCACAGGGTATGGCTACACCTTC.

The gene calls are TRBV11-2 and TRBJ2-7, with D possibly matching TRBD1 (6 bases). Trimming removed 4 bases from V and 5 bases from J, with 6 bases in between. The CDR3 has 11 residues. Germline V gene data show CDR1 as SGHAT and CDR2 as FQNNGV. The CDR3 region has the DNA TGTGCCAGCAGCTACAGGGACGAGCAGTACTTC. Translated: CASSYRDEQYF.

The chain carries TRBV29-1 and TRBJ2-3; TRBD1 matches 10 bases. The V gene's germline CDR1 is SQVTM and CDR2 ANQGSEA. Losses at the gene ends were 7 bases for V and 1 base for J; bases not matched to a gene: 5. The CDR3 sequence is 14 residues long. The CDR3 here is CSATGQGRTDTQYF. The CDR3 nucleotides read TGCAGCGCCACGGGACAGGGGCGCACAGATACGCAGTATTTT.

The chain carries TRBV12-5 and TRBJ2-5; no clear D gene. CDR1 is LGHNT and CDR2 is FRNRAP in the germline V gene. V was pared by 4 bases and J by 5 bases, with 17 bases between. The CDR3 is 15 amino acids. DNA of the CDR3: TGTGCTAGTGGTTCGGAGACCCTCACGATGGAGACCCAGTACTTC. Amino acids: CASGSETLTMETQYF. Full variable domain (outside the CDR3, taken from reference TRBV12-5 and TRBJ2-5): DARVTQTPRHKVTEMGQEVTMRCQPILGHNTVFWYRQTMMQGLELLAYFRNRAPLDDSGMPKDRFSAEMPDATLATLKIQPSEPRDSAVYFCASGSETLTMETQYFGPGTRLLVL.

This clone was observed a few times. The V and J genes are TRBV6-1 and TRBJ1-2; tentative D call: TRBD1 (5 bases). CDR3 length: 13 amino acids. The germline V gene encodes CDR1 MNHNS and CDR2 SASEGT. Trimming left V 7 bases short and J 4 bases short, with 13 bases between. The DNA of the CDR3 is TGTGCCAGCACTCCCCTTGGGGCCTATGGCTACACCTTC. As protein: CASTPLGAYGYTF.

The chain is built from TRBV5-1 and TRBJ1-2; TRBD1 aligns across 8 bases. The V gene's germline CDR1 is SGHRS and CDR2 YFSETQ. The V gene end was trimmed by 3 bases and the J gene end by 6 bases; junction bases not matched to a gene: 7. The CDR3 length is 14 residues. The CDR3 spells CASSSSGQGHGYTF. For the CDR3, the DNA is TGCGCCAGCAGCTCGAGCGGACAGGGCCATGGCTACACCTTC.